These 28 T cell receptor beta chains were all obtained from the same sample, sequenced in a study of T cells after yellow fever vaccination (dated by TCRdb to between 2018 and 2021). The sample's treatment or condition label, decoded: live attenuated yellow fever vaccine strain. To prepare the library, 5' RACE was applied. These reads were obtained on an Illumina NovaSeq 6000. TCRdb handled the public reads itself, with Q25 trimming in fastp and clone calling in MiXCR, and kept productive beta chains. One record per CDR3 amino acid sequence lists the most common genes and DNA. This sample has over 300,000 distinct CDR3 sequences in its table, and roughly 4.3% of those were observed once. The ten largest clones represent 20% to 25% of the sample. The sample here was PBMCs, taken 5 days after the yellow fever booster vaccination. The source is a man aged 18 to 35 who received the YFV17D yellow fever vaccine.

This clonotype was detected a few times. This chain uses TRBV5-1 with TRBJ2-1; 7 bases map to TRBD1. Germline V lookup: CDR1 SGHRS, CDR2 YFSETQ. The CDR3 length is 15 residues. V was pared by 4 bases and J by 2 bases, with 6 bases of the junction left unmatched. In DNA form, the CDR3 reads TGCGCCAGCAGCCAGGGACAGTTGACCTACAATGAGCAGTTCTTC. Amino acids: CASSQGQLTYNEQFF.

This clonotype showed up many times. The CDR3: CSARIPGTRKIFQYF. The CDR3, as DNA: TGCAGTGCTAGAATCCCCGGGACTAGGAAAATTTTTCAGTACTTC. The chain links TRBV20-1 to TRBJ2-4; 8 nucleotides agree with TRBD2. In germline, CDR1 is DFQATT, CDR2 SNEGSKA (reference sequence). The CDR3 has 15 residues. The junction had 14 bases not matched to a gene; V was cut back by 2 bases and J by 11 bases.

This clonotype was counted between two and nine times. The V and J genes are TRBV7-2 and TRBJ1-2; D is undetermined. Per germline, CDR1 SGHTA and CDR2 FQGNSA. V gave up 0 bases and J gave up 5 bases, with 7 bases separating them. The CDR3 spans 13 residues. The CDR3 DNA is TGTGCCAGCAGCTTAGCGTTTACGTATGGCTACACCTTC. Protein product: CASSLAFTYGYTF.

V and J are TRBV24-1 and TRBJ1-5; tentatively, D is TRBD1 (6 bases). Germline V lookup: CDR1 KGHDR, CDR2 SFDVKD. The CDR3 is made up of 13 amino acids. V was pared by 6 bases and J by 5 bases, with 10 bases between. In DNA form, the CDR3 reads TGTGCCACCAGTCCACAGGGATATCAGCCCCAGCATTTT. Its translation: CATSPQGYQPQHF.

This clonotype appeared a few times. The chain carries TRBV5-1 and TRBJ2-5, with 8 bases fitting TRBD1. CDR1 is SGHRS and CDR2 is YFSETQ in the germline V gene. The CDR3 has 15 amino acids. V trimming: 1 base; J trimming: 1 base; junction bases outside the gene matches: 3. CDR3 in amino acids: CASSLTGQGQETQYF. CDR3 DNA: TGCGCCAGCAGCTTGACCGGACAGGGCCAAGAGACCCAGTACTTC.

This clonotype has a handful of counts. The chain uses TRBV5-4 and TRBJ2-7; D is uncertain. Trimming removed 5 bases at V and 5 bases at J, with 20 bases between. This CDR3 spans 15 amino acids. Germline lookup yields CDR1 SGHNT and CDR2 YYREEE (reference sequence). Here the CDR3 reads CASRPLNADLNEQYF. The CDR3 coding sequence is TGTGCCAGCAGACCATTAAATGCGGATCTGAACGAGCAGTACTTC.

This clonotype was picked up many times. The chain joins TRBV4-1 to TRBJ2-1, with 10 positions matching TRBD1. The CDR3 loop spans 15 amino acids. With 2 bases clipped from V and 7 bases from J, the junction kept 5 bases outside the gene matches. Germline assignment: CDR1 MGHRA and CDR2 YSYEKL. CDR3 loop: CASSQLRTGGNEQFF. CDR3 DNA sequence: TGCGCCAGCAGCCAACTTAGGACAGGGGGGAATGAGCAGTTCTTC.

This clonotype has a handful of counts. The chain couples TRBV12-3 or TRBV12-4 to TRBJ2-3, with TRBD2 identical over 9 bases. The CDR3 totals 15 residues. J was trimmed by 3 bases and V by 7 bases; bases with no gene match: 8. The CDR3 region has the DNA TGTGCCAGCAACCCAGGCGGGGGGGCAACAGATACGCAGTATTTT. It yields the protein CASNPGGGATDTQYF.

The J gene is TRBJ2-2, the V gene TRBV6-1; D possibly corresponds to TRBD1 (6 bases). V lost 6 bases, J lost 3 bases, and 11 bases lay in between. The germline V gene has CDR1 MNHNS and CDR2 SASEGT. The CDR3 spans 14 residues. The CDR3 nucleotides are TGTGCCAGCAGCGGGCAGGGGTACACCGGGGAGCTGTTTTTT. Translating gives CASSGQGYTGELFF.

Comments on this clonotype: The junction does not match germline at one end; this may be a read error. CDR3 DNA sequence: TGCGCCAGCAGCTTTCGGCAAGGGGAGAACCCTGAAGCTTTCTTT. Translating it yields CASSFRQGENPEAFF. This chain links TRBV5-1 with TRBJ1-1; tentative D call: TRBD1 (5 bases). The CDR3 sequence is 15 residues long. CDR1 is SGHRS and CDR2 is YFSETQ in the germline V gene.

This clonotype has ten or more counts. The V and J genes are TRBV5-5 and TRBJ2-3; D gene unclear. Trimming stripped 4 bases from V and 4 bases from J, with 7 bases between. CDR1 and CDR2 from the germline V gene are SGHKS and YYEKEE (reference sequence). The CDR3 has 12 residues. CDR3 nucleotide sequence: TGTGCCAGCAGCACTGGGGCAGATACGCAGTATTTT. It is translated as CASSTGADTQYF.

This clonotype was seen a few times. The CDR3 loop is CASSLSPGYNQPQHF. The CDR3 DNA reads TGTGCCAGCAGCTTATCCCCAGGGTACAATCAGCCCCAGCATTTT. V gene TRBV7-6 combines with J gene TRBJ1-5, with a possible D match to TRBD1 (5 bases). The CDR3 is made up of 15 amino acids. The germline gives CDR1 SGHVS, CDR2 FNYEAQ. With 2 bases removed from V and 3 bases from J, the gap between germline ends came to 11 bases. Combining the CDR3 with reference TRBV7-6 and TRBJ1-5 gives the whole variable domain GAGVSQSPRYKVTKRGQDVALRCDPISGHVSLYWYRQALGQGPEFLTYFNYEAQQDKSGLPNDRFSAERPEGSISTLTIQRTEQRDSAMYRCASSLSPGYNQPQHFGDGTRLSIL.

V gene TRBV14 combines with J gene TRBJ2-3, with no clear D. CDR1 is SGHDN and CDR2 is FVKESK in the germline V gene. V lost 4 bases, J lost 5 bases, and 10 bases lay in between. The length of the CDR3 is 13 residues. CDR3 protein: CASSLRWGDTQYF. The CDR3 DNA reads TGTGCCAGCAGCCTCCGGTGGGGAGATACGCAGTATTTT.

This clonotype showed up just a few times. The chain uses TRBV4-3 and TRBJ1-6, with D hard to call. Germline lookup yields CDR1 LGHNA and CDR2 YSLEER. V shed 1 base and J shed 10 bases, with 17 bases lying between them. CDR3 length: 16 amino acids. The CDR3 protein is CASSQVWGRERSPLHF. The CDR3 nucleotides are TGCGCCAGCAGCCAAGTGTGGGGAAGGGAACGCTCACCCCTCCACTTT.

This clonotype has only a few counts. The chain combines TRBV5-1 with TRBJ2-7, with TRBD1 matching 7 bases. CDR3 size: 13 residues. V shed 4 bases and J 6 bases; nucleotides not matched to a gene: 7. From germline, CDR1 is SGHRS and CDR2 YFSETQ. Here the CDR3 DNA reads TGCGCCAGCAGCGTCGAAACAGGGGCCGAGCAGTACGTC. Translating it yields CASSVETGAEQYV.

This clonotype was recorded a few times. The chain carries TRBV23-1 and TRBJ2-5; 10 bases agree with TRBD1. TRBV23-1 is filed as an ORF, its function uncertain. The V segment lost 4 bases and the J segment 1 base; nucleotides outside the gene matches: 3. The CDR3 runs to 15 residues. CDR3 sequence (DNA): TGCGCCAGCAGTCCGGACAGGGGGTGCCAAGAGACCCAGTACTTC. Encoded protein: CASSPDRGCQETQYF.

Notes on this clonotype: A read error is possible here, since a much larger clone lies one base away. This chain links TRBV5-1 with TRBJ2-3, with D hard to call. V was clipped by 7 bases and J by 2 bases, with 14 bases between them. The CDR3 is 14 residues long. CDR1 is SGHRS, CDR2 YFSETQ, per germline. The CDR3 is CASWVGDATDTQYF. In DNA form, the CDR3 reads TGCGCCAGCTGGGTTGGCGACGCCACAGATACGCAGTATTTT.

This clonotype was counted at least ten times. The J gene is TRBJ2-4, the V gene TRBV5-1, with 10 nucleotides matching TRBD1. The CDR3 covers 14 residues. Trimming cost V 7 bases and J 7 bases; bases outside gene matches: 8. Germline values: CDR1 SGHRS, CDR2 YFSETQ. CDR3 region: CASSPAGQGNIQYF. Here the CDR3 DNA reads TGCGCCAGCTCACCAGCGGGACAGGGGAACATTCAGTACTTC.

The chain employs TRBV5-1 and TRBJ2-3, with D possibly matching TRBD2 (5 bases). CDR3 length: 16 amino acids. Between the trimmed V and J ends, which lost 2 bases and 1 base, there was a span of 14 bases. CDR1 is SGHRS, CDR2 YFSETQ, per germline. In DNA form, the CDR3 reads TGCGCCAGCAGCTTTCGTCCAACCGGGGGCACAGATACGCAGTATTTT. Its protein product is CASSFRPTGGTDTQYF.

This clonotype was recorded many times. CDR3 sequence (DNA): TGTGCCAGCAGCTTGGGCGGGGTGGGAAACATTCAGTACTTC. Residues: CASSLGGVGNIQYF. The V and J genes are TRBV5-4 and TRBJ2-4, with D maybe TRBD2 (6 bases). Germline lookup yields CDR1 SGHNT and CDR2 YYREEE (reference sequence). This CDR3 spans 14 amino acids. Trimming removed 0 bases at V and 6 bases at J, with 10 bases between.

This clonotype has more than one count but fewer than ten. The chain recombines TRBV18 with TRBJ1-6; no definite D call. Trimming removed 2 bases from V and 6 bases from J, with 11 bases in between. This CDR3 is built from 15 residues. CDR1 KGHSH and CDR2 LQKENI come from the germline V gene. CDR3 sequence (DNA): TGTGCCAGCTCACCAATGGGAGTCTCTAATTCACCCCTCCACTTT. Protein product: CASSPMGVSNSPLHF. The entire variable domain, with the rest obtained from reference TRBV18 and TRBJ1-6, is as follows: NAGVMQNPRHLVRRRGQEARLRCSPMKGHSHVYWYRQLPEEGLKFMVYLQKENIIDESGMPKERFSAEFPKEGPSILRIQQVVRGDSAAYFCASSPMGVSNSPLHFGNGTRLTVT.

This clonotype was observed a handful of times. This chain links TRBV4-1 with TRBJ1-2, with a possible D match to TRBD1 (5 bases). Trimming left V 0 bases short and J 2 bases short, with 31 bases between. This CDR3 comprises 22 residues. Germline V gene data show CDR1 as MGHRA and CDR2 as YSYEKL. CDR3 DNA: TGCGCCAGCAGCCAAGAGCGGGGCCTGTTGGGTAACACATGGGCCCCCAACTATGGCTACACCTTC. Protein sequence: CASSQERGLLGNTWAPNYGYTF.

This clonotype came up a few times. The genes are TRBV7-9 and TRBJ2-5; 8 nucleotides line up with TRBD2. The germline V gene encodes CDR1 SEHNR and CDR2 FQNEAQ (reference sequence). Trimming cost V 3 bases and J 3 bases; bases outside gene matches: 6. The CDR3 loop spans 15 amino acids. The CDR3, as DNA: TGTGCCAGCAGCTTGGGGACTAGAGGCAAAGAGACCCAGTACTTC. As protein: CASSLGTRGKETQYF.

This clonotype was seen at least ten times. The rearrangement links TRBV7-9 to TRBJ1-1; possible D gene TRBD1, 6 bases. Trimming left V 5 bases short and J 0 bases short, with 25 bases between. The CDR3 contains 19 residues. Germline V gives CDR1 SEHNR, CDR2 FQNEAQ (reference sequence). CDR3 nucleotide sequence: TGTGCCAGCAGCCCCGGTGTTATTGGACAGAGAGTTATGAACACTGAAGCTTTCTTT. This gives the protein CASSPGVIGQRVMNTEAFF.

This clonotype has ten or more counts. The V gene is TRBV5-1, the J gene TRBJ2-1, with TRBD2 matching over 8 bases. This CDR3 has 15 residues. Germline V gene lookup returns CDR1 SGHRS and CDR2 YFSETQ. The ends lost 0 bases at V and 6 bases at J; junction bases unmatched: 5. The DNA of the CDR3 is TGCGCCAGCAGCTTGGGGCCGGGGGGGCCCAATGAGCAGTTCTTC. This codes for CASSLGPGGPNEQFF.

This clonotype was counted between two and nine times. The J gene is TRBJ2-3, the V gene TRBV6-1, with D perhaps TRBD2 (7 bases). V gave up 5 bases and J gave up 0 bases, with 12 bases separating them. Per the germline V gene, CDR1 is MNHNS and CDR2 is SASEGT. The CDR3 loop spans 15 amino acids. CDR3 in amino acids: CASSNGGPSTDTQYF. The CDR3 coding sequence is TGTGCCAGCAGTAACGGGGGGCCGAGCACAGATACGCAGTATTTT.

This clonotype was counted ten times or more. J is TRBJ1-2 and V is TRBV29-1, with D unresolved. This CDR3 contains 13 residues. The germline V gene has CDR1 SQVTM and CDR2 ANQGSEA. The ends were cut back, 6 bases at V and 0 bases at J, with 11 bases in the middle. DNA for the CDR3: TGCAGCGTCACAGCACCAGCTAACTATGGCTACACCTTC. This translates into CSVTAPANYGYTF.

Only a few counts were recorded for this clonotype. The chain employs TRBV4-3 and TRBJ1-2, with D hard to call. CDR3 length: 15 amino acids. From germline, CDR1 is LGHNA and CDR2 YSLEER. Trimming cost V 0 bases and J 5 bases, with 13 bases left between them. The DNA for the CDR3 is TGCGCCAGCAGCCAAGACCGTTGGACGGGTTATGGCTACACCTTC. It encodes CASSQDRWTGYGYTF.